Listed below are T cell receptor beta chains from one sample, sequenced in a study of neoadjuvant nivolumab and ipilimumab in lung cancer. Assay used: immunoSEQ multiplex PCR; TCRdb lists only in-frame clones, some missing. The sample includes roughly 13,000 clones, under 70% of them seen just once. Here the sequenced sample was peripheral blood, taken after neoadjuvant nivolumab, alone or with ipilimumab, at or shortly before surgery. The receptors here all came from an adult with non-small cell lung cancer. The CDR3 runs from the conserved cysteine through the conserved F or W. Each record gives: clone size, J gene, V gene, D gene, CDR3 protein, CDR3 DNA. A D gene is named only where the DNA matches it firmly. Clone size appears in some rows only: once, few, many, or a class for an expanded clone.

clone size: -; J gene: TRBJ1-4; V gene: TRBV6-1; D gene: -; CDR3 protein: CASSKAHGEGEKLFF; CDR3 DNA: TGTGCCAGCAGTAAGGCACACGGCGAGGGGGAAAAACTGTTTTTT
clone size: -; J gene: TRBJ2-5; V gene: TRBV5-1; D gene: -; CDR3 protein: CASSLAWAGRETQYF; CDR3 DNA: TGCGCCAGCAGCTTGGCGTGGGCAGGGCGAGAGACCCAGTACTTC
clone size: -; J gene: TRBJ2-3; V gene: TRBV18; D gene: TRBD2; CDR3 protein: CASSPGGSWTDTQYF; CDR3 DNA: TGTGCCAGCTCACCGGGCGGGAGTTGGACAGATACGCAGTATTTT
clone size: large; J gene: TRBJ1-1; V gene: TRBV7-3; D gene: -; CDR3 protein: CASNTDTIEAFF; CDR3 DNA: TGTGCCAGCAACACTGACACAATTGAAGCTTTCTTT
clone size: -; J gene: TRBJ2-3; V gene: TRBV5-4; D gene: -; CDR3 protein: CASSLRSTDTQYF; CDR3 DNA: TGTGCCAGCAGCCTGAGGAGCACAGATACGCAGTATTTT
clone size: -; J gene: TRBJ2-1; V gene: TRBV5-4; D gene: TRBD2; CDR3 protein: CASSSGTSGRIGYNEQFF; CDR3 DNA: TGTGCCAGCAGCTCGGGGACTAGCGGGAGGATCGGCTACAATGAGCAGTTCTTC
clone size: -; J gene: TRBJ2-2; V gene: TRBV5-1; D gene: -; CDR3 protein: CASSQNRNTGELFF; CDR3 DNA: TGCGCCAGCAGCCAAAACAGAAACACCGGGGAGCTGTTTTTT
clone size: -; J gene: TRBJ1-5; V gene: TRBV18; D gene: -; CDR3 protein: CASSPQINQPQHF; CDR3 DNA: TGTGCCAGCTCACCACAGATAAATCAGCCCCAGCATTTT
clone size: -; J gene: TRBJ1-2; V gene: TRBV14; D gene: TRBD1; CDR3 protein: CASSPSGTAERSTF; CDR3 DNA: TGTGCCAGCAGCCCCTCCGGGACAGCGGAGAGGAGCACCTTC
clone size: -; J gene: TRBJ1-5; V gene: TRBV5-1; D gene: -; CDR3 protein: CASSLDSNQPQHF; CDR3 DNA: TGCGCCAGCAGCTTGGACAGCAATCAGCCCCAGCATTTT
clone size: -; J gene: TRBJ2-1; V gene: TRBV27; D gene: TRBD2; CDR3 protein: CASSRVAGEGNEQFF; CDR3 DNA: TGTGCCAGCAGTCGGGTAGCGGGAGAAGGCAATGAGCAGTTCTTC
clone size: -; J gene: TRBJ2-5; V gene: TRBV18; D gene: -; CDR3 protein: CASSTRAAGGETQYF; CDR3 DNA: TGTGCCAGCTCGACCAGGGCGGCAGGAGGAGAGACCCAGTACTTC
clone size: -; J gene: TRBJ1-1; V gene: TRBV30; D gene: -; CDR3 protein: CAVLWDWTEAFF; CDR3 DNA: TGTGCCGTTCTGTGGGATTGGACTGAAGCTTTCTTT
clone size: -; J gene: TRBJ2-1; V gene: TRBV7-6; D gene: -; CDR3 protein: CASSLAQGFEQFF; CDR3 DNA: TGTGCCAGCAGCTTAGCGCAGGGGTTTGAGCAGTTCTTC
clone size: once; J gene: TRBJ1-1; V gene: TRBV7-2; D gene: -; CDR3 protein: CASSFWTAGGAFF; CDR3 DNA: TGTGCCAGCAGCTTCTGGACAGCAGGCGGGGCTTTCTTT
clone size: -; J gene: TRBJ1-2; V gene: TRBV6-1; D gene: TRBD1; CDR3 protein: CASRGPGQGGGYTF; CDR3 DNA: TGTGCCAGCAGGGGGCCAGGACAGGGAGGTGGCTACACCTTC
clone size: -; J gene: TRBJ1-2; V gene: TRBV5-4; D gene: -; CDR3 protein: CASSLDRGGYTF; CDR3 DNA: TGTGCCAGCAGCTTGGACAGAGGTGGCTACACCTTC
clone size: -; J gene: TRBJ2-5; V gene: TRBV5-1; D gene: TRBD1; CDR3 protein: CASSFQGAQETQYF; CDR3 DNA: TGCGCCAGCAGCTTCCAGGGGGCTCAAGAGACCCAGTACTTC
clone size: medium-sized; J gene: TRBJ2-2; V gene: TRBV6-4; D gene: -; CDR3 protein: CASSDRDTGELFF; CDR3 DNA: TGTGCCAGCAGTGACAGGGACACCGGGGAGCTGTTTTTT
clone size: -; J gene: TRBJ1-5; V gene: TRBV18; D gene: -; CDR3 protein: CASSGASNQPQHF; CDR3 DNA: TGTGCCAGCTCAGGGGCTAGCAATCAGCCCCAGCATTTT
clone size: few; J gene: TRBJ2-5; V gene: TRBV6-5; D gene: TRBD1; CDR3 protein: CASSYGTGSSSTQYF; CDR3 DNA: TGTGCCAGCAGTTACGGGACAGGCTCGAGCTCGACCCAGTACTTC
clone size: -; J gene: TRBJ1-5; V gene: TRBV18; D gene: TRBD1; CDR3 protein: CASSLYNRGGQPQHF; CDR3 DNA: TGTGCCAGCTCTCTATATAACAGGGGTGGTCAGCCCCAGCATTTT
clone size: once; J gene: TRBJ2-5; V gene: TRBV6-5; D gene: -; CDR3 protein: CASSYSTAQRETQYF; CDR3 DNA: TGTGCCAGCAGTTACTCGACGGCTCAACGGGAGACCCAGTACTTC
clone size: -; J gene: TRBJ2-7; V gene: TRBV5-1; D gene: TRBD2; CDR3 protein: CASTIAGAAYEQYF; CDR3 DNA: TGCGCCAGCACCATAGCGGGAGCCGCCTACGAGCAGTACTTC
clone size: -; J gene: TRBJ2-7; V gene: TRBV11-3; D gene: -; CDR3 protein: CASNIGGGPYEQYF; CDR3 DNA: TGTGCCAGCAACATTGGAGGGGGACCCTACGAGCAGTACTTC
clone size: few; J gene: TRBJ1-2; V gene: TRBV7-2; D gene: TRBD1; CDR3 protein: CASSFADRGLKGYTF; CDR3 DNA: TGTGCCAGCAGCTTTGCGGACAGGGGGTTGAAGGGCTACACCTTC
clone size: -; J gene: TRBJ1-5; V gene: TRBV6-5; D gene: -; CDR3 protein: CASSYFRGQPQHF; CDR3 DNA: TGTGCCAGCAGTTACTTCAGGGGTCAGCCCCAGCATTTT
clone size: -; J gene: TRBJ2-5; V gene: TRBV7-9; D gene: -; CDR3 protein: CASSGAETQYF; CDR3 DNA: TGTGCCAGCAGCGGAGCAGAGACCCAGTACTTC
clone size: -; J gene: TRBJ2-7; V gene: TRBV4-3; D gene: -; CDR3 protein: CASSQENLSSYEQYF; CDR3 DNA: TGCGCCAGCAGCCAAGAGAACCTGAGCTCCTACGAGCAGTACTTC
clone size: -; J gene: TRBJ1-6; V gene: TRBV5-4; D gene: TRBD1; CDR3 protein: CASSPRQGLDNSPLHF; CDR3 DNA: TGTGCCAGCAGCCCGAGACAGGGTTTGGATAATTCACCCCTCCACTTT
clone size: once; J gene: TRBJ2-7; V gene: TRBV7-9; D gene: -; CDR3 protein: CASSRTGPEDEQYF; CDR3 DNA: TGTGCCAGCAGCCGTACAGGGCCGGAAGACGAGCAGTACTTC
clone size: -; J gene: TRBJ1-1; V gene: TRBV9; D gene: -; CDR3 protein: CASSFSREDTEAFF; CDR3 DNA: TGTGCCAGCAGCTTCAGCAGGGAGGACACTGAAGCTTTCTTT
clone size: -; J gene: TRBJ2-5; V gene: TRBV5-1; D gene: -; CDR3 protein: CASSLLGGGVQETQYF; CDR3 DNA: TGCGCCAGCAGCTTGCTAGGGGGAGGGGTCCAAGAGACCCAGTACTTC
clone size: -; J gene: TRBJ1-1; V gene: TRBV18; D gene: -; CDR3 protein: CASSPELANTEAFF; CDR3 DNA: TGTGCCAGCTCACCAGAGTTGGCGAACACTGAAGCTTTCTTT
clone size: few; J gene: TRBJ2-3; V gene: TRBV5-1; D gene: -; CDR3 protein: CASSLAGASKQYF; CDR3 DNA: TGCGCCAGCAGCTTGGCAGGGGCTAGCAAGCAGTATTTT
clone size: -; J gene: TRBJ1-1; V gene: TRBV5-1; D gene: TRBD1; CDR3 protein: CASSPDRVGYTEAFF; CDR3 DNA: TGCGCCAGCAGCCCTGACAGGGTGGGGTACACTGAAGCTTTCTTT
clone size: -; J gene: TRBJ1-2; V gene: TRBV6-5; D gene: TRBD1; CDR3 protein: CASRRQGAYGYTF; CDR3 DNA: TGTGCCAGCAGGCGACAGGGTGCCTATGGCTACACCTTC
clone size: -; J gene: TRBJ2-7; V gene: TRBV2; D gene: -; CDR3 protein: CASSGIKGGEQYF; CDR3 DNA: TGTGCCAGCAGTGGCATAAAAGGAGGCGAGCAGTACTTC
clone size: once; J gene: TRBJ1-2; V gene: TRBV7-9; D gene: -; CDR3 protein: CASSPGTGRAGYTF; CDR3 DNA: TGTGCCAGCAGCCCCGGGACGGGGCGGGCTGGCTACACCTTC
clone size: -; J gene: TRBJ1-1; V gene: TRBV30; D gene: TRBD1; CDR3 protein: CAWIPWDRGPSFF; CDR3 DNA: TGTGCCTGGATCCCGTGGGACAGGGGGCCGTCTTTCTTT
clone size: -; J gene: TRBJ2-6; V gene: TRBV7-9; D gene: TRBD1; CDR3 protein: CASSEGQGIRANVLTF; CDR3 DNA: TGTGCCAGCAGCGAGGGACAGGGGATCCGGGCCAACGTCCTGACTTTC
clone size: -; J gene: TRBJ2-3; V gene: TRBV6-5; D gene: -; CDR3 protein: CASSLGDTQYF; CDR3 DNA: TGTGCCAGCAGTTTAGGGGATACGCAGTATTTT
clone size: -; J gene: TRBJ2-7; V gene: TRBV5-5; D gene: -; CDR3 protein: CASSFGDEQYF; CDR3 DNA: TGTGCCAGCAGCTTTGGAGACGAGCAGTACTTC
clone size: -; J gene: TRBJ2-5; V gene: TRBV7-2; D gene: TRBD2; CDR3 protein: CASSPGFGGETQYF; CDR3 DNA: TGTGCCAGCAGCCCTGGATTCGGGGGGGAGACCCAGTACTTC
clone size: -; J gene: TRBJ2-7; V gene: TRBV7-9; D gene: -; CDR3 protein: CASSLGRTDEQYF; CDR3 DNA: TGTGCCAGCAGCTTAGGCCGTACCGACGAGCAGTACTTC
clone size: -; J gene: TRBJ1-2; V gene: TRBV11-3; D gene: -; CDR3 protein: CASSTGFDGYTF; CDR3 DNA: TGTGCCAGCAGCACAGGGTTCGATGGCTACACCTTC
clone size: -; J gene: TRBJ1-3; V gene: TRBV18; D gene: -; CDR3 protein: CATSADALRNTIYF; CDR3 DNA: TGTGCCACCTCCGCGGACGCCCTTAGAAACACCATATATTTT
clone size: once; J gene: TRBJ2-5; V gene: TRBV5-1; D gene: -; CDR3 protein: CASSGRSDQETQYF; CDR3 DNA: TGCGCCAGCAGCGGTCGATCGGACCAAGAGACCCAGTACTTC
clone size: -; J gene: TRBJ2-1; V gene: TRBV30; D gene: -; CDR3 protein: CAQTGRFGEQFF; CDR3 DNA: TGTGCCCAAACCGGTAGATTCGGGGAGCAGTTCTTC
clone size: -; J gene: TRBJ2-6; V gene: TRBV18; D gene: -; CDR3 protein: CASSPPRGGSGANVLTF; CDR3 DNA: TGTGCCAGCTCACCACCGAGGGGGGGCTCTGGGGCCAACGTCCTGACTTTC
clone size: -; J gene: TRBJ1-2; V gene: TRBV6-5; D gene: -; CDR3 protein: CASSYSQAQGYTF; CDR3 DNA: TGTGCCAGCAGTTACAGTCAGGCACAGGGCTACACCTTC
clone size: -; J gene: TRBJ2-3; V gene: TRBV7-9; D gene: -; CDR3 protein: CASSSSTDTQYF; CDR3 DNA: TGTGCCAGCAGCTCTAGCACAGATACGCAGTATTTT
clone size: few; J gene: TRBJ1-1; V gene: TRBV7-8; D gene: -; CDR3 protein: CASSLDLNTEAFF; CDR3 DNA: TGTGCCAGCAGCTTAGACCTGAACACTGAAGCTTTCTTT
clone size: -; J gene: TRBJ1-2; V gene: TRBV5-1; D gene: TRBD1; CDR3 protein: CASSGTGADYGYTF; CDR3 DNA: TGCGCCAGCAGCGGGACAGGGGCTGACTATGGCTACACCTTC
clone size: -; J gene: TRBJ2-7; V gene: TRBV5-1; D gene: TRBD2; CDR3 protein: CASSPDGGGYEQYF; CDR3 DNA: TGCGCCAGCAGCCCGGACGGGGGGGGTTACGAGCAGTACTTC
clone size: -; J gene: TRBJ2-7; V gene: TRBV5-1; D gene: TRBD2; CDR3 protein: CASSLEASGSYEQYF; CDR3 DNA: TGCGCCAGCAGCTTGGAAGCTAGCGGTTCCTACGAGCAGTACTTC
clone size: -; J gene: TRBJ2-5; V gene: TRBV6-1; D gene: TRBD2; CDR3 protein: CASSGLAGTGTQYF; CDR3 DNA: TGTGCCAGCAGTGGACTAGCGGGGACTGGGACCCAGTACTTC
clone size: -; J gene: TRBJ1-1; V gene: TRBV18; D gene: -; CDR3 protein: CASSPDSRMNTEAFF; CDR3 DNA: TGTGCCAGCTCACCCGACAGCCGGATGAACACTGAAGCTTTCTTT
clone size: -; J gene: TRBJ2-7; V gene: TRBV6-5; D gene: -; CDR3 protein: CASSYLGRGYEQYF; CDR3 DNA: TGTGCCAGCAGTTATCTAGGCAGGGGCTACGAGCAGTACTTC